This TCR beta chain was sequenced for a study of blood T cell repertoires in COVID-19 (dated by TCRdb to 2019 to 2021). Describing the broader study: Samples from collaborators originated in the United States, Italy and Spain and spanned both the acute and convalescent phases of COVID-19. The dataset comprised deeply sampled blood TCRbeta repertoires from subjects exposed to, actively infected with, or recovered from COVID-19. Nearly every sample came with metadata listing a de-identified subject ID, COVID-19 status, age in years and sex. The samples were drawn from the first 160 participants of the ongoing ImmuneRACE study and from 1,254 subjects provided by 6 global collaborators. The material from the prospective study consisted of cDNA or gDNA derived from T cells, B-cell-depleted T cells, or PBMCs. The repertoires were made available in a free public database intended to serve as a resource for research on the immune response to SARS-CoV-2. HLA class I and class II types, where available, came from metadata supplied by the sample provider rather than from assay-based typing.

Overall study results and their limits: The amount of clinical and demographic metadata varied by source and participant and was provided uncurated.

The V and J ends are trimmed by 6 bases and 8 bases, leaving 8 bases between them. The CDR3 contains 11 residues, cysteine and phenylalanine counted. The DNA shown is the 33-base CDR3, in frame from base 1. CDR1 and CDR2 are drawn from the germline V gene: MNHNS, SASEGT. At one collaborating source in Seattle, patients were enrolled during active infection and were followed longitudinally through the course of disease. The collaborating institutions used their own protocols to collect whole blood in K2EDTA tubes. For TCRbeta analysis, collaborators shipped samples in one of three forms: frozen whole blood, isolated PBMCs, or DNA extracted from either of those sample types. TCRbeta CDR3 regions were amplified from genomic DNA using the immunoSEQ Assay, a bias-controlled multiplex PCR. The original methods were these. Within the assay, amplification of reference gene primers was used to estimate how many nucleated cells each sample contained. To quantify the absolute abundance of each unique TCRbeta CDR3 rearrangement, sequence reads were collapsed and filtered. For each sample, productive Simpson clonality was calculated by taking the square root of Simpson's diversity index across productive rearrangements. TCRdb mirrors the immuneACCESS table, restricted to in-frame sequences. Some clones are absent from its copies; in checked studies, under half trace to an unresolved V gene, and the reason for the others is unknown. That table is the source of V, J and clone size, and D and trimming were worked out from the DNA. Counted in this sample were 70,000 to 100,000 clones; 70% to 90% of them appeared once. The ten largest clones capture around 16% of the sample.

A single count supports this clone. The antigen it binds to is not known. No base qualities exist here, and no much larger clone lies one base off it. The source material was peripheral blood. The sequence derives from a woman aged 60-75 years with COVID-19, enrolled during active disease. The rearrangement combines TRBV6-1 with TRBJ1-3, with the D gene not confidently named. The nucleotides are TGTGCCAGCAGGAAGGGAGACACCATATATTTT. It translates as CASRKGDTIYF.